This entry lists 15 T cell receptor beta chains sequenced from one sample in a study of blood T cell repertoires in COVID-19. Sequenced by immunoSEQ multiplex PCR; TCRdb stores in-frame clones only, minus some. The table has over 90,000 clones, approximately 89% seen once; the top ten hold about a sixth. The specimen sequenced was peripheral blood. These receptors came from a woman over 75 in a cohort sampled during active COVID-19.

The chain combines TRBV18 with TRBJ1-4; D gene ambiguous. Germline V lookup: CDR1 KGHSH, CDR2 LQKENI. Between the trimmed V and J ends, which lost 2 bases and 8 bases, there was a span of 12 bases. This CDR3 spans 14 amino acids. CDR3 DNA: TGTGCCAGCTCACCATCTTCAGGTGCGGAAAAACTGTTTTTT. Amino acid sequence: CASSPSSGAEKLFF.

The V call is TRBV19, the J call TRBJ1-6; 8 nucleotides line up with TRBD1. J lost 10 bases, V lost 6 bases, and 8 bases had no gene match. The CDR3 extends over 14 amino acids. Germline loops: CDR1 LNHDA, CDR2 SQIVND (reference sequence). CDR3 protein: CASSIGQGSSPLHF. The CDR3 bases are TGTGCCAGTAGCATCGGACAGGGAAGCTCACCCCTCCACTTT.

The V gene is TRBV6-1, the J gene TRBJ1-6; D gene unclear. Germline CDR1 MNHNS, CDR2 SASEGT. The CDR3 length is 13 residues. Deletions cut 2 bases from V and 7 bases from J, with 6 bases between. In DNA, the CDR3 is TGTGCCAGCAGTGAATCGGTGAATTCACCCCTCCACTTT. This sequence encodes CASSESVNSPLHF.

The chain combines TRBV7-2 with TRBJ1-2; D not resolved. The V gene's germline CDR1 is SGHTA and CDR2 FQGNSA. The length of the CDR3 is 13 residues. Trimming took 1 base from V and 7 from J, leaving 10 bases between them. The CDR3 nucleotides are TGTGCCAGCAGCTTAGTGAGAGAGGCTGGCTACACCTTC. It encodes CASSLVREAGYTF.

This chain joins TRBV6-5 and TRBJ2-1, with a tentative D call TRBD1 (6 bases). Trimming removed 4 bases from V and 4 bases from J, with 14 bases in between. This CDR3 has 15 residues. Looked up from germline, CDR1 is MNHEY and CDR2 is SVGAGI. CDR3 amino acids: CASSFAGQSYNEQFF. CDR3 bases: TGTGCCAGCAGTTTTGCCGGACAGTCTTACAATGAGCAGTTCTTC.

The chain couples TRBV7-6 to TRBJ2-2, with D maybe TRBD1 (7 bases). Per germline, CDR1 SGHVS and CDR2 FNYEAQ. Trimming shortened V by 3 bases and J by 1 base, and 15 bases separated the two germline ends. The CDR3 is made up of 17 amino acids. The CDR3 DNA reads TGTGCCAGCAGCTTGGACAGGCGGGGCATGAACACCGGGGAGCTGTTTTTT. Protein product: CASSLDRRGMNTGELFF.

This clone was counted once. The J gene is TRBJ2-3, the V gene TRBV14; a weak D match, TRBD2 (6 bases). Germline CDR1 is SGHDN and CDR2 is FVKESK. This CDR3 is built from 15 residues. The V and J ends lost 4 bases and 2 bases respectively, with 13 bases between them. The chain's CDR3 is CASSLTGVPTDTQYF. The CDR3 DNA is TGTGCCAGCAGCCTAACGGGAGTTCCCACAGATACGCAGTATTTT. The full variable domain, with the rest looked up from reference TRBV14 and TRBJ2-3, is EAGVTQFPSHSVIEKGQTVTLRCDPISGHDNLYWYRRVMGKEIKFLLHFVKESKQDESGMPNNRFLAERTGGTYSTLKVQPAELEDSGVYFCASSLTGVPTDTQYFGPGTRLTVL.

The chain is built from TRBV19 and TRBJ2-1; maybe TRBD1 (6 bases). The germline V gene has CDR1 LNHDA and CDR2 SQIVND (reference sequence). The V and J ends lost 3 bases and 4 bases respectively, with 13 bases between them. The CDR3 runs 15 residues. The DNA for the CDR3 is TGTGCCAGTAGTATTGGGCCAGGGGCGTACAATGAGCAGTTCTTC. It encodes CASSIGPGAYNEQFF.

V usage is TRBV16 and J usage is TRBJ2-5; D unclear. Deletions cut 5 bases from V and 5 bases from J, with 18 bases between. This CDR3 region has 15 residues. Germline CDR1 reads KGHSY; CDR2 reads FQNENV. CDR3 protein: CASSESQVARETQYF. CDR3 DNA: TGTGCCAGCAGCGAGTCCCAGGTTGCTCGCGAGACCCAGTACTTC.

The rearrangement links TRBV5-1 to TRBJ1-4; weak D call: TRBD1 (6 bases). The CDR3 sequence is 16 residues long. The V gene's germline CDR1 is SGHRS and CDR2 YFSETQ. Trimming cost V 0 bases and J 4 bases, with 13 bases left between them. Here the CDR3 reads CASSLEGQQSNEKLFF. The DNA for the CDR3 is TGCGCCAGCAGCTTGGAAGGACAGCAAAGTAATGAAAAACTGTTTTTT.

This sequence joins TRBV9 and TRBJ2-7; 9 bases are a match to TRBD1. Trimming removed 0 bases from V and 4 bases from J; junction bases left unmatched: 5. Germline CDR1 and CDR2: SGDLS and YYNGEE. The CDR3 totals 15 residues. CDR3 sequence: CASSVAAGQGYEQYF. CDR3 bases: TGTGCCAGCAGCGTAGCTGCGGGACAGGGATACGAGCAGTACTTC.

V gene TRBV5-4 combines with J gene TRBJ2-2; 7 nucleotides align to TRBD1. Germline lookup yields CDR1 SGHNT and CDR2 YYREEE (reference sequence). J was trimmed by 5 bases and V by 5 bases; bases with no gene match: 15. The CDR3 has 17 residues. DNA of the CDR3: TGTGCCAGCAGTCCACACTCCCCCTCGACAGGGACCGGGGAGCTGTTTTTT. It encodes CASSPHSPSTGTGELFF. Filled out from reference TRBV5-4 and TRBJ2-2, the complete variable domain reads ETGVTQSPTHLIKTRGQQVTLRCSSQSGHNTVSWYQQALGQGPQFIFQYYREEENGRGNFPPRFSGLQFPNYSSELNVNALELDDSALYLCASSPHSPSTGTGELFFGEGSRLTVL.

The chain links TRBV7-9 to TRBJ2-1; D unresolved. V lost 3 bases and J 8 bases, leaving 5 bases between the germline ends. Germline V gene lookup returns CDR1 SEHNR and CDR2 FQNEAQ (reference sequence). The CDR3 loop spans 11 amino acids. CDR3 coding DNA: TGTGCCAGCAGCTTCCAATATGAGCAGTTCTTC. It yields the protein CASSFQYEQFF.

This chain joins TRBV10-3 and TRBJ2-1, with 8 bases identical to TRBD2. The V gene end was trimmed by 5 bases and the J gene end by 8 bases; junction bases not matched to a gene: 8. This CDR3 region has 14 residues. Per germline, CDR1 ENHRY and CDR2 SYGVKD. CDR3 sequence: CAISLTSVLDEQFF. Written as DNA, the CDR3 is TGTGCCATCAGTTTGACTAGCGTTCTTGATGAGCAGTTCTTC.

The chain recombines TRBV19 with TRBJ1-5; D is unresolved. Deletions cut 3 bases from V and 6 bases from J, with 15 bases between. Germline CDR1 LNHDA, CDR2 SQIVND (reference sequence). The CDR3 is 15 amino acids. The CDR3 nucleotides read TGTGCCAGTAGTATCGGCGGATCGGGGAGTCAGCCCCAGCATTTT. This sequence encodes CASSIGGSGSQPQHF.